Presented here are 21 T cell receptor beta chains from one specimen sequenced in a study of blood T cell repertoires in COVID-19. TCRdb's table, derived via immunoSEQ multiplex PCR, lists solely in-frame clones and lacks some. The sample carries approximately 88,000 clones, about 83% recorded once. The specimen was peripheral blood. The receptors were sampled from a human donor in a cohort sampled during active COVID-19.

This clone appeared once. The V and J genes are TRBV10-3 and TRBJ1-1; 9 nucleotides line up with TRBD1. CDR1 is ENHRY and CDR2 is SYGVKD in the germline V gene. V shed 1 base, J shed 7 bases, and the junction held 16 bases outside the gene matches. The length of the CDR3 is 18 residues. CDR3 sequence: CAISELLGGDRAAGEAFF. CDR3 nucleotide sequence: TGTGCCATCAGTGAGTTGCTCGGAGGGGACAGGGCAGCTGGTGAAGCTTTCTTT.

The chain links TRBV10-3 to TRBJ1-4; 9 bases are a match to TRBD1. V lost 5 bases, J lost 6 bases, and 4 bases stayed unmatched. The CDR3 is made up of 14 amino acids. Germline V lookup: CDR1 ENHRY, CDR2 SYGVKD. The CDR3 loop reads CAISPGQGHEKLFF. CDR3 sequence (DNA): TGTGCCATCAGTCCGGGACAGGGTCATGAAAAACTGTTTTTT.

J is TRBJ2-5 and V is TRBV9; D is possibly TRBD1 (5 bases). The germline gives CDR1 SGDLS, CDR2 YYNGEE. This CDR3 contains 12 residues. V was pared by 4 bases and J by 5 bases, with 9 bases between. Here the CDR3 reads CASSRGLETQYF. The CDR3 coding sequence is TGTGCCAGCAGCAGGGGTTTGGAGACCCAGTACTTC.

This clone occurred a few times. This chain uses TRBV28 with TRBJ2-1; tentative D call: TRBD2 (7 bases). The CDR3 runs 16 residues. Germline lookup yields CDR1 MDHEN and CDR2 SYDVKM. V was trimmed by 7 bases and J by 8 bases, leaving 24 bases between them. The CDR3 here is CASNPRGGKNWDEQFF. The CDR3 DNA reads TGTGCCAGCAATCCTAGGGGGGGGAAAAATTGGGATGAGCAGTTCTTC.

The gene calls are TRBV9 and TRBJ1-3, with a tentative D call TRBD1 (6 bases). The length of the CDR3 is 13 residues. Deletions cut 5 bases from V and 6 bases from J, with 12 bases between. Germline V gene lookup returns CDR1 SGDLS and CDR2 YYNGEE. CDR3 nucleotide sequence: TGTGCCAGCAGGGCACAGGGAGAAAACACCATATATTTT. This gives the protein CASRAQGENTIYF.

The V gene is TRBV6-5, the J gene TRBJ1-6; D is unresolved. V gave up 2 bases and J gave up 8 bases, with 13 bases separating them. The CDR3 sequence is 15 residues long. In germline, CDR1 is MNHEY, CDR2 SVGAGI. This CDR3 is CASSYTRPAYSPLHF. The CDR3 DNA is TGTGCCAGCAGTTACACTAGACCGGCGTATTCACCCCTCCACTTT.

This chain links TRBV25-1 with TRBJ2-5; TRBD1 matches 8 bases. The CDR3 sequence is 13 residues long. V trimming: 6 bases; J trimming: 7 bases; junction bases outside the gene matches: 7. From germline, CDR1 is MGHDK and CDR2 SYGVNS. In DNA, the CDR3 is TGTGCCAGCAGGGGGACAGGAGGACGGACCCAGTACTTC. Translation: CASRGTGGRTQYF.

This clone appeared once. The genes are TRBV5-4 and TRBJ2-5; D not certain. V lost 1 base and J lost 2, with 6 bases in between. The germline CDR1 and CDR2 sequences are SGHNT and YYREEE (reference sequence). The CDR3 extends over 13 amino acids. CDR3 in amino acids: CASSLRHQETQYF. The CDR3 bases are TGTGCCAGCAGCTTGCGACATCAAGAGACCCAGTACTTC.

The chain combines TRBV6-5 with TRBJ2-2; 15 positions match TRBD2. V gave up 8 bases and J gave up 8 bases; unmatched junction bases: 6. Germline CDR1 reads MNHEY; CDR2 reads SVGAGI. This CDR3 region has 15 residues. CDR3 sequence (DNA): TGTGCCAGCGGACTAGCGGGAGGGACTGGTGGGGAGCTGTTTTTT. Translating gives CASGLAGGTGGELFF.

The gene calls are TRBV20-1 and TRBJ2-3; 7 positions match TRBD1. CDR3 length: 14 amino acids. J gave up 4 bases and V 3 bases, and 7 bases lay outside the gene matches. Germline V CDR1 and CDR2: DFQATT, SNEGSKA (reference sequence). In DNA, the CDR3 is TGCAGTGCTAGTAACAGGGGTGGGCCAGATACGCAGTATTTT. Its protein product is CSASNRGGPDTQYF.

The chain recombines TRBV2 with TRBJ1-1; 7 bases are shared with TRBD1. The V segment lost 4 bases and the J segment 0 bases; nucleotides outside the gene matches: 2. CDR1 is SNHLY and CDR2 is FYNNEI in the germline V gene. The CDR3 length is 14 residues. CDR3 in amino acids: CASSGDSLNTEAFF. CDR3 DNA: TGTGCCAGCAGTGGGGACAGTCTGAACACTGAAGCTTTCTTT.

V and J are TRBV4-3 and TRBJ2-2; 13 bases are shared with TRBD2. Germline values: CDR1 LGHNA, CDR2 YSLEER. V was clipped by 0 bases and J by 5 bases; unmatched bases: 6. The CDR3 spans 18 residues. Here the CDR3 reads CASSQEGLAGVGTGELFF. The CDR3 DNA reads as TGCGCCAGCAGCCAAGAAGGACTAGCGGGAGTGGGGACCGGGGAGCTGTTTTTT.

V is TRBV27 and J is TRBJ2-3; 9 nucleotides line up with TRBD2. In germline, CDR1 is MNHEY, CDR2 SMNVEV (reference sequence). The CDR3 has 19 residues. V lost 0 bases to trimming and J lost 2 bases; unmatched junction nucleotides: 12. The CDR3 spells CASSLSMTLAGRITDTQYF. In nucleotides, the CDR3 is TGTGCCAGCAGTTTATCTATGACTCTAGCGGGGAGGATCACAGATACGCAGTATTTT.

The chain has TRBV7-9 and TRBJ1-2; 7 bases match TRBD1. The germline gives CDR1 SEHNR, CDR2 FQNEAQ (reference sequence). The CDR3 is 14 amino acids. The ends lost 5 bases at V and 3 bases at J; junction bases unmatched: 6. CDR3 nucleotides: TGTGCCAGCAGCGTAGGACAGGTAGACTATGGCTACACCTTC. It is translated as CASSVGQVDYGYTF.

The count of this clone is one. This chain's CDR3 is CASSLSGLQYEQYF. The CDR3 DNA is TGTGCCAGCAGCTTATCAGGCCTCCAATACGAGCAGTACTTC. This sequence joins TRBV4-2 and TRBJ2-7; the D is unclear. CDR1 is LGHNA and CDR2 is YNFKEQ in the germline V gene. The V and J ends lost 5 bases and 4 bases respectively, with 15 bases between them. The CDR3 runs 14 residues.

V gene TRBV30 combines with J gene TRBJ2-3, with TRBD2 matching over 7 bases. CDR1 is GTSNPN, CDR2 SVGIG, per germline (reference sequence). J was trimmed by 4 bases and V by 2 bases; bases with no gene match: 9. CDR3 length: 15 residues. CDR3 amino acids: CAWSLLATAADTQYF. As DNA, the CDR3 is TGTGCCTGGAGTCTACTAGCGACGGCCGCAGATACGCAGTATTTT.

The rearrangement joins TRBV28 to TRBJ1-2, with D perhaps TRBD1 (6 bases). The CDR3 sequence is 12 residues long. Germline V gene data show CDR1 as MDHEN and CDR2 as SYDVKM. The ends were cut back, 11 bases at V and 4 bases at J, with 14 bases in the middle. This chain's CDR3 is CAVETGRYGYTF. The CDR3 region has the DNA TGTGCCGTCGAGACAGGCCGCTATGGCTACACCTTC.

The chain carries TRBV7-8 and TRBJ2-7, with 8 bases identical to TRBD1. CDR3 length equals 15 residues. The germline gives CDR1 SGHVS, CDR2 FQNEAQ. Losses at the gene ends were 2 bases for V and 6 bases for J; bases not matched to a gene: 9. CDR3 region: CASSLRTGKSGEQYF. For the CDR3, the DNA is TGTGCCAGCAGCTTAAGGACAGGGAAAAGCGGCGAGCAGTACTTC. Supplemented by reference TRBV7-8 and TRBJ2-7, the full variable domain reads GAGVSQSPRYKVAKRGQDVALRCDPISGHVSLFWYQQALGQGPEFLTYFQNEAQLDKSGLPSDRFFAERPEGSVSTLKIQRTQQEDSAVYLCASSLRTGKSGEQYFGPGTRLTVT.

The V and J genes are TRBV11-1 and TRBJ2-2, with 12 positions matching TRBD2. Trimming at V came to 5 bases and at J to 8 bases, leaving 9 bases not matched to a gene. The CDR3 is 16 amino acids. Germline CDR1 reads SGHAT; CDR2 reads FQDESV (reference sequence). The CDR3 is CASSPWTSGNRGELFF. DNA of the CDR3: TGTGCCAGCAGCCCGTGGACTAGCGGGAATAGGGGGGAGCTGTTTTTT.

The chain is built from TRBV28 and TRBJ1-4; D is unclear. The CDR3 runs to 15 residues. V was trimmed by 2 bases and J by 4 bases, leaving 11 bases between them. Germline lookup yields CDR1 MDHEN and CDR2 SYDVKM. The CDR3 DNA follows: TGTGCCAGCAGTTTAGGTACCGGAGGTAATGAAAAACTGTTTTTT. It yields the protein CASSLGTGGNEKLFF.

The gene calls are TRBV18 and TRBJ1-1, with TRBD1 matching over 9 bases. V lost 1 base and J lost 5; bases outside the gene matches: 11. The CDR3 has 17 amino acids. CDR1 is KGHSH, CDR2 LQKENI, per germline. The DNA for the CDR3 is TGTGCCAGCTCACCACAGGGGACAGGGTTTAGTGAGACTGAAGCTTTCTTT. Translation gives CASSPQGTGFSETEAFF.